This TCR beta chain was found in a study of cytomegalovirus exposure and HLA in healthy donors. Study as a whole: Among a few hundred genotyped donors, around 77% fell in the Caucasian-associated ancestry cluster. Study-wide findings and caveats: Under in vitro conditions, a few CMV-associated chains were confirmed as specific for CMV antigens. With later analysis, a missense DCLRE1C variant became linked to TCR beta V- and J-gene trimming.

The PCR ran on 60 Vbeta and 13 Jbeta primers. Clones were read by immunoSEQ multiplex PCR, and TCRdb kept only the in-frame ones, dropping some. The table includes about 60,000 clones, 70% to 85% detected once. A remark on this clone: Its antigen is still unknown.

CDR3 length equals 15 residues. Germline V CDR1 and CDR2: SGHNT, YYREEE (reference sequence). The junction had 5 bases not matched to a gene; V was cut back by 1 base and J by 7 bases. The chain uses TRBV5-4 and TRBJ2-1; TRBD1 agrees at 10 bases. Sequences were obtained from PBMCs. The clonotype was recovered from a woman aged 40 to 50 in good health and CMV-seropositive. The CDR3 reads CASSLRDRGGNEQFF. CDR3 in DNA: TGTGCCAGCAGCTTGAGGGACAGGGGTGGAAATGAGCAGTTCTTC.